This paragraph covers one TCR beta chain sequence. The antigen is undetermined. PCR used 60 Vbeta primers and 13 Jbeta primers. Measured with immunoSEQ multiplex PCR; TCRdb has only the in-frame clones, and not every one. The sample lists 100,000 to 150,000 clones, 74% seen once, with roughly 7% in the top ten. The data stem from a study of cytomegalovirus exposure and HLA in healthy donors. Study overall: Falling in the Caucasian-associated ancestry cluster were approximately 86% of under 500 genotyped donors.

General study findings and limits: Researchers reported from a later analysis that most CMV-associated TCR beta chains appeared HLA-restricted. Analysis performed later found about 17,000 TCR beta sequences associated with HLA alleles at 0.05 false discovery rate. Being productive about 90% or about 30% of the time was typical of most TCR beta V segments in an earlier analysis.

This clonotype was obtained from a male donor in good health and CMV-seronegative. The sequencing input was PBMCs.

CDR3 region: CASSFVGGGGSLEQYF. The DNA for the CDR3 is TGTGCCAGCAGTTTTGTGGGAGGCGGGGGCTCTCTGGAGCAGTACTTC. The chain employs TRBV28 and TRBJ2-7; TRBD2 is a possible D gene (7 bases). The CDR3 covers 16 residues. V was cut by 3 bases and J by 7 bases, with 22 bases left in between. Germline CDR1 MDHEN, CDR2 SYDVKM.